These 27 T cell receptor beta chains originate from one sample sequenced in a study of blood T cell repertoires in COVID-19. Measured with immunoSEQ multiplex PCR; TCRdb has only the in-frame clones, and not every one. The sample consists of fewer than 300,000 clones, around 85% of them appearing once. The material sequenced was peripheral blood. The receptors originated from a human donor with COVID-19, enrolled during active disease. The donor label of this sample is uncertain.

The V and J genes are TRBV9 and TRBJ1-1; 8 positions agree with TRBD1. Germline CDR1 reads SGDLS; CDR2 reads YYNGEE. The junction had 6 bases not matched to a gene; V was cut back by 0 bases and J by 5 bases. The CDR3 consists of 15 residues. CDR3 in DNA: TGTGCCAGCAGCGTAGGGGGACAGGCCGGAACTGAAGCTTTCTTT. It translates to CASSVGGQAGTEAFF.

A word on this clone: Other DNA sequences of this sample code for an identical CDR3. The chain joins TRBV20-1 to TRBJ2-7; D is unclear. The CDR3 loop spans 11 amino acids. V was clipped by 3 bases and J by 3 bases, with 6 bases between them. Germline CDR1 and CDR2: DFQATT and SNEGSKA (reference sequence). CDR3 region: CSASDGYEQYF. The CDR3 DNA reads as TGCAGTGCTAGTGACGGCTACGAGCAGTACTTC.

V is TRBV4-2 and J is TRBJ1-2; no firm D call. The germline gives CDR1 LGHNA, CDR2 YNFKEQ. Trimming took 0 bases from V and 2 from J, leaving 10 bases between them. The CDR3 spans 15 residues. This CDR3 is CASSQEVRANYGYTF. The CDR3 DNA reads TGTGCCAGCAGCCAAGAGGTGAGAGCAAACTATGGCTACACCTTC.

The chain has TRBV7-9 and TRBJ2-3; D gene uncertain. The germline V and J ends were trimmed by 3 bases and 5 bases, with 3 bases remaining between them. Per the germline V gene, CDR1 is SEHNR and CDR2 is FQNEAQ (reference sequence). The CDR3 length is 11 residues. CDR3 residues: CASSFKDTQYF. CDR3 DNA sequence: TGTGCCAGCAGCTTCAAAGATACGCAGTATTTT.

The chain recombines TRBV28 with TRBJ2-7; 7 bases are shared with TRBD2. Germline lookup yields CDR1 MDHEN and CDR2 SYDVKM. CDR3 size: 15 residues. V lost 2 bases to trimming and J lost 3 bases; unmatched junction nucleotides: 7. DNA for the CDR3: TGTGCCAGCAGTTTAGGACCCCTAGCGGTCTACGAGCAGTACTTC. Translating gives CASSLGPLAVYEQYF.

This clone was detected only once. The V and J genes are TRBV5-4 and TRBJ1-2, with 7 bases lining up with TRBD1. Unmatched junction bases numbered 16, after V lost 3 bases and J lost 5 bases. This CDR3 has 17 residues. Germline CDR1 and CDR2: SGHNT and YYREEE (reference sequence). CDR3 DNA sequence: TGTGCCAGCAGCTCCCCGTCCCCGGGACAGCTCCTATATGGCTACACCTTC. As protein: CASSSPSPGQLLYGYTF.

J is TRBJ1-2 and V is TRBV29-1; D is ambiguous. Trimming shortened V by 1 base and J by 4 bases, and 13 bases separated the two germline ends. Per germline, CDR1 SQVTM and CDR2 ANQGSEA. This CDR3 contains 14 residues. This CDR3 is CSVEGGVAPYGYTF. The CDR3 bases are TGCAGCGTTGAAGGGGGAGTGGCCCCCTATGGCTACACCTTC. The full variable domain, rest sourced from reference TRBV29-1 and TRBJ1-2, is SAVISQKPSRDICQRGTSLTIQCQVDSQVTMMFWYRQQPGQSLTLIATANQGSEATYESGFVIDKFPISRPNLTFSTLTVSNMSPEDSSIYLCSVEGGVAPYGYTFGSGTRLTVV.

This clone has only a few counts. The V and J genes are TRBV19 and TRBJ1-2, with no clear D. The CDR3 extends over 15 amino acids. Germline loops: CDR1 LNHDA, CDR2 SQIVND (reference sequence). Trimming cost V 5 bases and J 3 bases, with 16 bases left between them. The chain's CDR3 is CASSVTSDSDYGYTF. CDR3 sequence (DNA): TGTGCCAGTAGTGTTACCTCGGACTCCGACTATGGCTACACCTTC.

This clone was recorded only once. The chain links TRBV11-3 to TRBJ2-1; 7 bases fit TRBD1. Germline V gene sequence: CDR1 SGHNT, CDR2 YENEEA. V gave up 4 bases and J gave up 9 bases; unmatched junction bases: 12. This CDR3 is 15 amino acids long. The CDR3 region is CASSSASTGAAEQFF. The CDR3 coding sequence is TGTGCCAGCAGCTCGGCATCAACAGGGGCGGCTGAGCAGTTCTTC.

The CDR3 DNA reads TGTGCCAGCAGCTTAGTCCCAGAAAACACTGAAGCTTTCTTT. Translating gives CASSLVPENTEAFF. The rearrangement uses TRBV7-2 and TRBJ1-1; D is uncertain. V was trimmed by 1 base and J by 2 bases, leaving 8 bases between them. The CDR3 runs to 14 residues. CDR1 is SGHTA and CDR2 is FQGNSA in the germline V gene.

The sample holds many counts of this clone. V is TRBV5-6 and J is TRBJ2-7, with TRBD1 as a possible D gene (5 bases). The V end lost 0 bases, the J end lost 4 bases, and 11 bases lay between the germline ends. The CDR3 has 14 residues. CDR1 SGHDT and CDR2 YYEEEE come from the germline V gene. CDR3 DNA: TGTGCCAGCAGCTTGGGATCAGCAGGGTACGAGCAGTACTTC. Its protein is CASSLGSAGYEQYF.

In this sample, this clone turned up a few times. The chain combines TRBV9 with TRBJ1-2; D not certain. V was pared by 0 bases and J by 7 bases, with 10 bases between. The CDR3 spans 13 residues. Germline V gene lookup returns CDR1 SGDLS and CDR2 YYNGEE. The CDR3 protein is CASSVDGLGGYTF. CDR3 nucleotides: TGTGCCAGCAGCGTAGATGGGCTTGGTGGCTACACCTTC. The variable domain in full, with the rest retrieved from reference TRBV9 and TRBJ1-2, is DSGVTQTPKHLITATGQRVTLRCSPRSGDLSVYWYQQSLDQGLQFLIQYYNGEERAKGNILERFSAQQFPDLHSELNLSSLELGDSALYFCASSVDGLGGYTFGSGTRLTVV.

This sequence joins TRBV7-9 and TRBJ1-1; weak D call: TRBD1 (5 bases). Germline CDR1 reads SEHNR; CDR2 reads FQNEAQ (reference sequence). Between the trimmed V and J ends, which lost 8 bases and 5 bases, there was a span of 18 bases. The CDR3 covers 14 residues. The CDR3 sequence is CASYRDSLGTEAFF. The CDR3 coding sequence is TGTGCCAGCTATCGCGACAGCCTTGGGACTGAAGCTTTCTTT.

The chain is built from TRBV2 and TRBJ1-5, with D unclear. CDR1 and CDR2 from the germline V gene are SNHLY and FYNNEI. The CDR3 has 15 amino acids. Trimming took off 4 bases at V and 0 bases at J, with 10 bases between the two ends. The CDR3 protein is CASSVSGYSNQPQHF. The CDR3, as DNA: TGTGCCAGCAGTGTTTCCGGTTATAGCAATCAGCCCCAGCATTTT.

This clone showed up just once. The chain combines TRBV19 with TRBJ2-3, with 9 bases matching TRBD1. CDR1 LNHDA and CDR2 SQIVND come from the germline V gene (reference sequence). V was clipped by 5 bases and J by 2 bases; unmatched bases: 14. This CDR3 is 18 amino acids long. CDR3 bases: TGTGCCAGTAGTCCCAAGACGACCGGGACAGGGTACACAGATACGCAGTATTTT. As protein: CASSPKTTGTGYTDTQYF. The complete variable domain, with remaining parts taken from reference TRBV19 and TRBJ2-3, reads DGGITQSPKYLFRKEGQNVTLSCEQNLNHDAMYWYRQDPGQGLRLIYYSQIVNDFQKGDIAEGYSVSREKKESFPLTVTSAQKNPTAFYLCASSPKTTGTGYTDTQYFGPGTRLTVL.

The V call is TRBV30, the J call TRBJ1-6; possibly TRBD1 for D (6 bases). The CDR3 runs to 15 residues. The V end lost 2 bases, the J end lost 7 bases, and 15 bases lay between the germline ends. CDR1 and CDR2 (germline): GTSNPN, SVGIG (reference sequence). This CDR3 reads CAWSRPQGENSPLHF. The CDR3 coding sequence is TGTGCCTGGAGTCGACCACAGGGCGAAAATTCACCCCTCCACTTT.

The chain recombines TRBV30 with TRBJ2-3; D is perhaps TRBD2 (5 bases). V shed 0 bases and J shed 14 bases, with 15 bases lying between them. This CDR3 has 12 residues. The germline gives CDR1 GTSNPN, CDR2 SVGIG (reference sequence). Here the CDR3 reads CAWSVSAGIRYF. The CDR3 DNA reads TGTGCCTGGAGTGTTTCGGCGGGTATTCGGTATTTT.

V and J are TRBV28 and TRBJ1-2; no clear D. The CDR3 consists of 17 residues. V was trimmed by 2 bases and J by 7 bases, leaving 23 bases between them. CDR1 is MDHEN and CDR2 is SYDVKM in the germline V gene. This CDR3 reads CASSLGRIGGFNGGYTF. For the CDR3, the DNA is TGTGCCAGCAGTTTAGGGCGTATAGGAGGATTTAACGGTGGCTACACCTTC.

This sequence joins TRBV10-3 and TRBJ2-6; no firm D call. The CDR3 is made up of 19 amino acids. The V end was cut by 3 bases, the J end by 0 bases, with 18 bases between. CDR1 and CDR2 (germline): ENHRY, SYGVKD. This CDR3 reads CAISDLRSDSGSGANVLTF. CDR3 coding DNA: TGTGCCATCAGTGACCTGCGGTCGGATTCTGGCTCTGGGGCCAACGTCCTGACTTTC.

The J gene is TRBJ1-1, the V gene TRBV5-1; 11 positions match TRBD1. In germline, CDR1 is SGHRS, CDR2 YFSETQ. Trimming took 2 bases from V and 6 from J; bases not matched to a gene: 15. This CDR3 spans 18 amino acids. The CDR3 bases are TGCGCCAGCAGCTTTATCGGTCCCGGGACAGGGGGTAATGCTGAAGCTTTCTTT. This encodes CASSFIGPGTGGNAEAFF.

This clone was found once. The chain is built from TRBV19 and TRBJ1-2; 7 nucleotides align to TRBD1. Germline V gene sequence: CDR1 LNHDA, CDR2 SQIVND (reference sequence). This CDR3 region has 16 residues. V gave up 5 bases and J gave up 8 bases; unmatched junction bases: 17. CDR3 residues: CASSGSTGPLARGYTF. CDR3 sequence (DNA): TGTGCCAGTAGTGGGTCGACAGGGCCCCTGGCTCGAGGCTACACCTTC.

The chain combines TRBV5-5 with TRBJ2-7; weak D call: TRBD1 (6 bases). Trimming shortened V by 1 base and J by 0 bases, and 14 bases separated the two germline ends. Looked up from germline, CDR1 is SGHKS and CDR2 is YYEKEE (reference sequence). This CDR3 comprises 16 residues. As DNA, the CDR3 is TGTGCCAGCAGCTTGTTATCTGGGGGCCCCTCCTACGAGCAGTACTTC. It specifies CASSLLSGGPSYEQYF.

This clone came up a few times. The rearrangement links TRBV12-5 to TRBJ1-3; tentative D call: TRBD1 (5 bases). This CDR3 has 14 amino acids. CDR1 and CDR2 from the germline V gene are LGHNT and FRNRAP. Trimming cost V 4 bases and J 0 bases, with 7 bases left between them. The CDR3 region has the DNA TGTGCTAGTGGTTGGACAAACTCTGGAAACACCATATATTTT. Translating gives CASGWTNSGNTIYF.

The count of this clone is one. V gene TRBV4-3 combines with J gene TRBJ2-4, with 7 bases fitting TRBD2. Trimming removed 3 bases from V and 1 base from J; junction bases left unmatched: 15. Germline V gives CDR1 LGHNA, CDR2 YSLEER. The CDR3 length is 19 residues. The CDR3: CASSHSPRGSEGAKNIQYF. The CDR3 DNA follows: TGCGCCAGCAGCCACAGCCCCCGCGGGAGTGAGGGGGCCAAAAACATTCAGTACTTC.

The chain has TRBV30 and TRBJ2-7; D is possibly TRBD2 (5 bases). The CDR3 totals 14 residues. The V end lost 4 bases, the J end lost 2 bases, and 15 bases lay between the germline ends. Germline V gene lookup returns CDR1 GTSNPN and CDR2 SVGIG (reference sequence). CDR3 residues: CAWTRDGSPYEQYF. The CDR3, as DNA: TGTGCCTGGACCCGAGATGGGAGTCCCTACGAGCAGTACTTC.

V usage is TRBV5-1 and J usage is TRBJ2-6; possibly TRBD1 for D (5 bases). Trimming took off 1 base at V and 2 bases at J, with 7 bases between the two ends. This CDR3 spans 15 amino acids. CDR1 SGHRS and CDR2 YFSETQ come from the germline V gene. CDR3 in amino acids: CASSLFRAGANVLTF. The CDR3 coding sequence is TGCGCCAGCAGCTTGTTCAGGGCTGGGGCCAACGTCCTGACTTTC.

This chain joins TRBV6-6 and TRBJ1-1, with D uncertain. Germline loops: CDR1 MNHNY, CDR2 SVGAGI (reference sequence). This CDR3 is 14 amino acids long. V shed 5 bases and J shed 1 base, with 11 bases lying between them. In DNA, the CDR3 is TGTGCCAGCAGTCATGGTGAGAGGAACACTGAAGCTTTCTTT. It codes for CASSHGERNTEAFF.